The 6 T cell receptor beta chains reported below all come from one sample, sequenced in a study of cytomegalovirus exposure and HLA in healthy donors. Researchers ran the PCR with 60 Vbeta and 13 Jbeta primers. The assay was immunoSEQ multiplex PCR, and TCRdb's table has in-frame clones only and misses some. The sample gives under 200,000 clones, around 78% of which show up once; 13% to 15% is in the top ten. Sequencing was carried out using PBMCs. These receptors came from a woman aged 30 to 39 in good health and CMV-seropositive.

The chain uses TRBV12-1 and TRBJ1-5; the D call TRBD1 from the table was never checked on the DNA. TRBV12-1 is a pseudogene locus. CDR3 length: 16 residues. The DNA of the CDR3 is TGTGCCAGCAGCTTTGCCGGCAGGGGAGGCAATCAGCCCCAGCATTTT. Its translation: CASSFAGRGGNQPQHF.

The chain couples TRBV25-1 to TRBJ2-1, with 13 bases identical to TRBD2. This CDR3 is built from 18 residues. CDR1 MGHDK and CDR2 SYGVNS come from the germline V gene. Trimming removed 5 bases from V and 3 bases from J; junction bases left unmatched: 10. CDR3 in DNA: TGTGCCAGCAGTTTCGGACTAGCGGGGGTGTCTCTCTACAATGAGCAGTTCTTC. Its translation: CASSFGLAGVSLYNEQFF.

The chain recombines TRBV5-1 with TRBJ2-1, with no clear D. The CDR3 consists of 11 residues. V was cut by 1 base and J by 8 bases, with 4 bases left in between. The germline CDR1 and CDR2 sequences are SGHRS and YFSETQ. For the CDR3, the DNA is TGCGCCAGCAGCTTGATCGATGAGCAGTTCTTC. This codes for CASSLIDEQFF.

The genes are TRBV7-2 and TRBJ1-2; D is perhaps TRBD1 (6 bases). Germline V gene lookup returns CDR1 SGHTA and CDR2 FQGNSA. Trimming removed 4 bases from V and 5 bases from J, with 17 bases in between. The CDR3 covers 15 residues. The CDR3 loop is CASSYKGGKGYGYTF. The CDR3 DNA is TGTGCCAGCAGCTACAAGGGGGGGAAAGGGTATGGCTACACCTTC.

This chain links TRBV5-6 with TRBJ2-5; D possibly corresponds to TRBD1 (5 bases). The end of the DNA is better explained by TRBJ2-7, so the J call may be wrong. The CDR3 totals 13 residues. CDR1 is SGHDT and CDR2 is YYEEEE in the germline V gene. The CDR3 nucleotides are TGTGCCAGCAGCTTGCAGGGTTTTTACGAGCAGTACTTC. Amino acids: CASSLQGFYEQYF.

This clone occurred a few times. The CDR3 DNA reads TGTGCCACCCGTGGGCAGGGAGGGGGAGACGAGCAGTACTTC. Amino acid sequence: CATRGQGGGDEQYF. J is TRBJ2-7 and V is TRBV10-3, with D possibly being TRBD2 (7 bases). The germline CDR1 and CDR2 sequences are ENHRY and SYGVKD. V dropped 10 bases and J dropped 5 bases, with 21 bases sitting between them. The CDR3 runs 14 residues.